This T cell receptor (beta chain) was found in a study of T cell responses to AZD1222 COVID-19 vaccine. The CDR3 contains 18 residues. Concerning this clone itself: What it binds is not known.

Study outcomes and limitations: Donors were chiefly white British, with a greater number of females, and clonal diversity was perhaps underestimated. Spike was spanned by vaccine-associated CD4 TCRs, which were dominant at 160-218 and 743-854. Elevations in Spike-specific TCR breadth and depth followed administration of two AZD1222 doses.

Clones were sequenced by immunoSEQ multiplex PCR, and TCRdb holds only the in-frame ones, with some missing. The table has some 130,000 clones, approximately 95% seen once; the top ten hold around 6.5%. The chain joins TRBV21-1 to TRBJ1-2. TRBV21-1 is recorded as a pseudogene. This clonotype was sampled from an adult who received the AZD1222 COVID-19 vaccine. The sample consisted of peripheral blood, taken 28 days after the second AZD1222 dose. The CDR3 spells CASSKGNTGTEVSYGYTF. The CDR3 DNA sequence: TGTGCCAGCAGCAAAGGAAATACCGGGACCGAGGTTTCTTATGGCTACACCTTC.